Below are 14 T cell receptor beta chains sequenced from a single sample in a study of T-cell reconstitution after alpha-beta-depleted transplantation in children. Preparation of the TCRbeta library was carried out with unique molecular identifiers. TCRdb analysed the PCR reads with MiXCR anew, one entry per CDR3 protein. The data hold 500,000 to 750,000 distinct CDR3 sequences, with 10% to 15% observed a single time. Source: PBMCs, mostly from graft donor cells, taken 360 days after TCRalphabeta/CD19-depleted stem cell transplant. The receptors were sampled from a male patient younger than 18 who had a stem cell transplant for acute myeloid leukemia, so the T cells may come from the graft donor.

This clonotype was seen many times. The chain links TRBV29-1 to TRBJ2-7; no clear D gene. CDR3 length equals 13 residues. Trimming stripped 4 bases from V and 2 bases from J, with 12 bases between. Germline V CDR1 and CDR2: SQVTM, ANQGSEA. In DNA, the CDR3 is TGCAGCGTTGTGCTCCTTGAAGCCTACGAGCAGTACTTC. Translated, it gives CSVVLLEAYEQYF.

This clonotype was seen a few times. V gene TRBV5-1 combines with J gene TRBJ2-1; no definite D call. Trimming cost V 5 bases and J 7 bases, with 13 bases left between them. Germline lookup yields CDR1 SGHRS and CDR2 YFSETQ. The CDR3 consists of 13 residues. The CDR3 is CASSSDVGNEQFF. CDR3 sequence (DNA): TGCGCCAGCAGTTCCGATGTGGGGAATGAGCAGTTCTTC.

This clonotype showed up just a few times. This chain joins TRBV12-3 or TRBV12-4 and TRBJ2-5; the D gene is possibly TRBD1 (6 bases). With 6 bases removed from V and 5 bases from J, the gap between germline ends came to 13 bases. The CDR3 has 13 amino acids. CDR3 residues: CASRQGLAETQYF. CDR3 in DNA: TGTGCCAGCAGACAGGGTTTAGCGGAGACCCAGTACTTC.

To note about this clonotype: Compared with germline, one end of the junction differs, possibly owing to a read error. The chain is built from TRBV28 and TRBJ2-7, with TRBD2 identical over 9 bases. This CDR3 has 17 residues. Germline-derived CDR1 and CDR2 are MDHEN and SYDVKM. CDR3 in amino acids: CAHDPTGGRGGLDEQYF. DNA of the CDR3: TGCGCACATGACCCTACTGGCGGGAGGGGAGGGCTTGACGAGCAGTACTTC. Full variable domain (remainder filled in from reference TRBV28 and TRBJ2-7): DVKVTQSSRYLVKRTGEKVFLECVQDMDHENMFWYRQDPGLGLRLIYFSYDVKMKEKGDIPEGYSVSREKKERFSLILESASTNQTSMYLCAHDPTGGRGGLDEQYFGPGTRLTVT.

This chain connects TRBV12-3 or TRBV12-4 to TRBJ2-7, with D hard to call. The CDR3 extends over 16 amino acids. The germline V and J ends were trimmed by 5 bases and 6 bases, with 23 bases remaining between them. The CDR3 reads CASSDFSGSPECEQYF. The CDR3 nucleotides are TGTGCCAGCAGTGATTTCTCCGGGTCCCCGGAGTGCGAGCAGTACTTC.

This chain links TRBV7-6 with TRBJ2-7, with TRBD2 identical over 7 bases. The V gene's germline CDR1 is SGHVS and CDR2 FNYEAQ. The CDR3 contains 16 residues. With 2 bases clipped from V and 2 bases from J, the junction kept 9 bases outside the gene matches. The CDR3 coding sequence is TGTGCCAGCAGCTTAATTCCGGCGGGAGTAACCTACGAGCAGTACTTC. Encoded protein: CASSLIPAGVTYEQYF.

This chain uses TRBV20-1 with TRBJ2-3, with 7 bases lining up with TRBD2. The CDR3 contains 16 residues. Germline V CDR1 and CDR2: DFQATT, SNEGSKA (reference sequence). V was clipped by 1 base and J by 2 bases; unmatched bases: 9. The CDR3 region has the DNA TGCAGTGCTAGAGCCATATGGGAGCGGGACACAGATACGCAGTATTTT. Translating gives CSARAIWERDTDTQYF.

Only a few counts were recorded for this clonotype. This chain links TRBV28 with TRBJ2-7; TRBD2 matches at 7 bases. Germline V gene sequence: CDR1 MDHEN, CDR2 SYDVKM. CDR3 length: 14 amino acids. With 5 bases clipped from V and 4 bases from J, the junction kept 8 bases outside the gene matches. The CDR3 DNA is TGTGCCAGCAGTCCAGTGGCGGGAGAATACGAGCAGTACTTC. As protein: CASSPVAGEYEQYF.

The chain couples TRBV28 to TRBJ2-5; possible D gene TRBD2, 5 bases. Trimming pared 7 bases from V and 10 bases from J, leaving 19 bases between. This CDR3 region has 13 residues. Germline V gene sequence: CDR1 MDHEN, CDR2 SYDVKM. CDR3 in amino acids: CASTVSGLFHQYF. The CDR3 nucleotides are TGTGCCAGCACCGTTTCCGGACTCTTTCACCAGTACTTC.

V gene TRBV7-6 combines with J gene TRBJ2-7; D may correspond to TRBD1 or TRBD2 (5 bases each). In germline, CDR1 is SGHVS, CDR2 FNYEAQ. The CDR3 has 15 residues. The V end was cut by 1 base, the J end by 2 bases, with 12 bases between. CDR3 in amino acids: CASSLDGDGPYEQYF. The DNA of the CDR3 is TGTGCCAGCAGCTTAGATGGGGACGGGCCCTACGAGCAGTACTTC.

The V gene is TRBV6-2 or TRBV6-3, the J gene TRBJ2-1; 8 nucleotides agree with TRBD2. CDR1 and CDR2 (germline): MNHEY, SVGEGT. V lost 3 bases, J lost 8 bases, and 9 bases stayed unmatched. This CDR3 is built from 15 residues. The CDR3 DNA is TGTGCCAGCAGTTATCTCAGCGGGAGTGTGGATGAGCAGTTCTTC. Protein product: CASSYLSGSVDEQFF.

This clonotype was counted only a few times. J is TRBJ2-5 and V is TRBV20-1; tentatively, D is TRBD2 (6 bases). V was pared by 1 base and J by 3 bases, with 15 bases between. CDR1 DFQATT and CDR2 SNEGSKA come from the germline V gene (reference sequence). There are 15 residues in the CDR3. The CDR3 here is CSARVLLASKETQYF. As DNA, the CDR3 is TGCAGTGCTAGAGTCCTCCTAGCGTCGAAAGAGACCCAGTACTTC.

This CDR3 reads CSADPQYRTSYEQYF. Written as DNA, the CDR3 is TGCAGTGCTGACCCCCAATACCGGACTTCCTACGAGCAGTACTTC. This chain joins TRBV20-1 and TRBJ2-7; perhaps TRBD2 as D (5 bases). CDR3 size: 15 residues. Germline V lookup: CDR1 DFQATT, CDR2 SNEGSKA (reference sequence). V lost 5 bases to trimming and J lost 1 base, with 18 bases between them.

This sequence joins TRBV27 and TRBJ2-7; 10 bases are a match to TRBD1. This CDR3 has 15 amino acids. CDR1 MNHEY and CDR2 SMNVEV come from the germline V gene (reference sequence). V lost 5 bases, J lost 4 bases, and 8 bases stayed unmatched. The CDR3 loop is CASSPPTGGKYEQYF. CDR3 coding DNA: TGTGCCAGCAGTCCCCCGACAGGGGGCAAGTACGAGCAGTACTTC.